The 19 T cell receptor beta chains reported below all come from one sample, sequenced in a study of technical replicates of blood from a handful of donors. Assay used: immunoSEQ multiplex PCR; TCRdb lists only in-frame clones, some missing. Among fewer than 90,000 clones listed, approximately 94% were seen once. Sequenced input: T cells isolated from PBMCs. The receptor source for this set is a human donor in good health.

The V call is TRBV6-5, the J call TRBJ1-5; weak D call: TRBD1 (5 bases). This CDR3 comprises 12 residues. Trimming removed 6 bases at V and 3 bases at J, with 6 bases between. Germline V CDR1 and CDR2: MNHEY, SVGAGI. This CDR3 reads CASRGVNQPQHF. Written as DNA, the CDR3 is TGTGCCAGCAGAGGGGTCAATCAGCCCCAGCATTTT.

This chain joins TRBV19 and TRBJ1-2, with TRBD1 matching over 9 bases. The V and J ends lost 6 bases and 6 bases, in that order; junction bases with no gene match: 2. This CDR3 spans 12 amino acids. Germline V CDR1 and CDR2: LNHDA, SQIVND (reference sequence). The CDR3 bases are TGTGCCAGTAGGGGGACAGGGCATGGCTACACCTTC. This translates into CASRGTGHGYTF. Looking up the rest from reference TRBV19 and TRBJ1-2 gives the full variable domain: DGGITQSPKYLFRKEGQNVTLSCEQNLNHDAMYWYRQDPGQGLRLIYYSQIVNDFQKGDIAEGYSVSREKKESFPLTVTSAQKNPTAFYLCASRGTGHGYTFGSGTRLTVV.

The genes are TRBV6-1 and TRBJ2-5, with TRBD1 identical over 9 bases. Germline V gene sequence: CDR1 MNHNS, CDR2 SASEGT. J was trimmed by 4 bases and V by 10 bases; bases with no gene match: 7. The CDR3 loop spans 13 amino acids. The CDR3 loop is CATDRGERETQYF. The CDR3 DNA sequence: TGTGCCACAGACAGGGGGGAAAGAGAGACCCAGTACTTC.

The CDR3 protein is CASSLSGNEQFF. The CDR3 DNA sequence: TGTGCCAGCAGCCTGTCGGGGAATGAGCAGTTCTTC. J is TRBJ2-1 and V is TRBV14; D perhaps matches TRBD2 (5 bases). CDR1 is SGHDN and CDR2 is FVKESK in the germline V gene. CDR3 size: 12 residues. V was clipped by 4 bases and J by 7 bases, with 8 bases between them.

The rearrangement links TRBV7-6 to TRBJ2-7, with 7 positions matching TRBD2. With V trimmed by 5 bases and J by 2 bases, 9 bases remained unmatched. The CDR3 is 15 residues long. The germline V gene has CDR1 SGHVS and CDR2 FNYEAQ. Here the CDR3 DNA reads TGTGCCAGCAGCGCGGGGACTACCGGACCCTACGAGCAGTACTTC. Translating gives CASSAGTTGPYEQYF.

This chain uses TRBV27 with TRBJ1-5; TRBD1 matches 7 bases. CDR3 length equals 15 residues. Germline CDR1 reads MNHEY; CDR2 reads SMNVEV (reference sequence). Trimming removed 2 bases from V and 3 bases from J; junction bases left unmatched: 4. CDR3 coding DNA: TGTGCCAGCAGTTTAGGGGGACAGTTCAATCAGCCCCAGCATTTT. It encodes CASSLGGQFNQPQHF.

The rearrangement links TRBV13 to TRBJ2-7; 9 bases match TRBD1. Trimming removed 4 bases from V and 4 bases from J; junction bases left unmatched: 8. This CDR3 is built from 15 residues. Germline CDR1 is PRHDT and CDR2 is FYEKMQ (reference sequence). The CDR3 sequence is CASSSRQGGSYEQYF. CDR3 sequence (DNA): TGTGCCAGCAGCTCACGACAGGGGGGATCTTACGAGCAGTACTTC.

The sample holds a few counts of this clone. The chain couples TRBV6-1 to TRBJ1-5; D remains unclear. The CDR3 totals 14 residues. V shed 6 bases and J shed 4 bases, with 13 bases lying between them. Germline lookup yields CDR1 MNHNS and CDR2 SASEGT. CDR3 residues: CASSPEFPNQPQHF. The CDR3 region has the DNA TGTGCCAGCAGCCCCGAGTTTCCGAATCAGCCCCAGCATTTT.

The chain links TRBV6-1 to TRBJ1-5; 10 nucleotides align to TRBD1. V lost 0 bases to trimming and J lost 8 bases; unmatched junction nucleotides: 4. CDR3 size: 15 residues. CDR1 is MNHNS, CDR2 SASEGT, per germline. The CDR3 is CASSEALGQGEPQHF. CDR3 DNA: TGTGCCAGCAGTGAAGCGCTCGGACAGGGGGAGCCCCAGCATTTT.

The chain's CDR3 is CASSLRPGLENVLTF. CDR3 coding DNA: TGTGCCAGCAGTTTACGACCGGGACTCGAAAACGTCCTGACTTTC. The V and J genes are TRBV27 and TRBJ2-6; TRBD2 is a possible D gene (6 bases). Per the germline V gene, CDR1 is MNHEY and CDR2 is SMNVEV (reference sequence). This CDR3 region has 15 residues. The V end lost 2 bases, the J end lost 10 bases, and 15 bases lay between the germline ends.

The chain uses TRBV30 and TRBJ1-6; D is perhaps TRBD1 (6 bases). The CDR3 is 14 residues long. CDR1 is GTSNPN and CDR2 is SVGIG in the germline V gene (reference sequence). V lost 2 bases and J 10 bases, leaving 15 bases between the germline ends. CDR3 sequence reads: CAWSPLQGASPLHF. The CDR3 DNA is TGTGCCTGGAGTCCGTTACAGGGAGCATCACCCCTCCACTTT.

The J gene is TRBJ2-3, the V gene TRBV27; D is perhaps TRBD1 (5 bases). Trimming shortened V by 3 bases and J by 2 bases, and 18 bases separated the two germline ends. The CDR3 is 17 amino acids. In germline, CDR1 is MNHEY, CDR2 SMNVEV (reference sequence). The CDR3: CASSFSHWGGSTDTQYF. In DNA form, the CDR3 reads TGTGCCAGCAGTTTTTCTCATTGGGGCGGATCCACAGATACGCAGTATTTT.

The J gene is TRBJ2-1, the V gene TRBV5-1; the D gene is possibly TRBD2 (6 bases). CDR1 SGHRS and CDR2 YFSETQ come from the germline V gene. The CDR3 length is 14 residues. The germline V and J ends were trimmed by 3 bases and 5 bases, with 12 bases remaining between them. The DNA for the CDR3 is TGCGCCAGCAGCTATAGCGGACTCGACAATGAGCAGTTCTTC. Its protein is CASSYSGLDNEQFF.

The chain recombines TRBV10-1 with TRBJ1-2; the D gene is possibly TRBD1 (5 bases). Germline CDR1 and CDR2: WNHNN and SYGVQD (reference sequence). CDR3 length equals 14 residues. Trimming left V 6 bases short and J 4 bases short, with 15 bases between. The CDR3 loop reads CASSPVQGIYGYTF. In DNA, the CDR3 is TGCGCCAGCAGCCCAGTCCAGGGAATCTATGGCTACACCTTC.

CDR3 nucleotide sequence: TGCAGCGTGCTAGGGGGAAGCACAGATACGCAGTATTTT. Translated, it gives CSVLGGSTDTQYF. The chain is built from TRBV29-1 and TRBJ2-3, with D possibly TRBD1 on 6 matching bases. Germline-derived CDR1 and CDR2 are SQVTM and ANQGSEA. There are 13 residues in the CDR3. V lost 6 bases and J lost 0, with 10 bases in between.

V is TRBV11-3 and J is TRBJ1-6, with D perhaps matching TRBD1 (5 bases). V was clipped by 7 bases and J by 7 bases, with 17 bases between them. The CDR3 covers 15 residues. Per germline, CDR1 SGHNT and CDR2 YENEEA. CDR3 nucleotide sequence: TGTGCCAGCAACCTGTCCGGGGGTGGCAATTCACCCCTCCACTTT. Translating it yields CASNLSGGGNSPLHF. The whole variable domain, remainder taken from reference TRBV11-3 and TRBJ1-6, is EAGVVQSPRYKIIEKKQPVAFWCNPISGHNTLYWYLQNLGQGPELLIRYENEEAVDDSQLPKDRFSAERLKGVDSTLKIQPAELGDSAVYLCASNLSGGGNSPLHFGNGTRLTVT.

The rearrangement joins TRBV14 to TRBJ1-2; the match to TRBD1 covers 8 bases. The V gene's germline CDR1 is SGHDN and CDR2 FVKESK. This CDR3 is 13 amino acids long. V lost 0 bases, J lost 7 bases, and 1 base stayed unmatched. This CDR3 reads CASSQDRGLGYTF. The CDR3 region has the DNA TGTGCCAGCAGCCAAGACAGGGGGCTTGGCTACACCTTC.

DNA for the CDR3: TGTGCCAGCAGCCATAGCGGGGGGGCCGTAGGGAAGACCCAGTACTTC. This sequence encodes CASSHSGGAVGKTQYF. The rearrangement links TRBV4-2 to TRBJ2-5; 11 bases map to TRBD2. The CDR3 sequence is 16 residues long. The germline V gene has CDR1 LGHNA and CDR2 YNFKEQ. The trim removed 3 bases at V and 6 bases at J, leaving 9 bases unmatched.

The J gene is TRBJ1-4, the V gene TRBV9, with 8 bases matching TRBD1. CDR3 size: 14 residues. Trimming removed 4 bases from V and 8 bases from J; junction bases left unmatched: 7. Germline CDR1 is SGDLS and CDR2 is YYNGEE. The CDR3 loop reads CASSPQGAGEKLFF. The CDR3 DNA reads TGTGCCAGCAGCCCGCAGGGGGCAGGGGAAAAACTGTTTTTT. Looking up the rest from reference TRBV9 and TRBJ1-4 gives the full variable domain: DSGVTQTPKHLITATGQRVTLRCSPRSGDLSVYWYQQSLDQGLQFLIQYYNGEERAKGNILERFSAQQFPDLHSELNLSSLELGDSALYFCASSPQGAGEKLFFGSGTQLSVL.